This T cell receptor beta chain was sequenced for a study of T cells in Graves' hyperthyroidism and ophthalmopathy. Study findings and constraints: Prediction of ophthalmopathy progression came a median about 6 months pre-onset.

The study enrolled patients aged 18 to 65 with newly diagnosed hyperthyroidism of under 2 months' duration. Using RNA transcripts as the source, TCR beta CDR3 regions were amplified. When the TCR CDR3 underwent first-round RT-PCR, the HTBI primer set was used. One entry per CDR3 protein, called by TCRdb with MiXCR from the multiplex PCR reads. The repertoire includes about 260,000 distinct CDR3 sequences, under 30% of them detected once, and around 28% sits in the top ten. Germline V CDR1 and CDR2: LGHNA, YNFKEQ. V was trimmed by 0 bases and J by 4 bases, leaving 4 bases between them. The CDR3 has 12 residues. This clonotype was recorded at least ten times. Antigen unknown.

The sequenced sample consisted of blood. The sequence was obtained from a man between 40 and 49 years old with Graves' hyperthyroidism that later progressed to Graves' ophthalmopathy. This sequence joins TRBV4-2 and TRBJ2-7, with D unresolved. CDR3 sequence: CASSQDGYEQYF. Written as DNA, the CDR3 is TGTGCCAGCAGCCAAGACGGATACGAGCAGTACTTC.